The source of this T cell receptor (beta chain) is a study of T cell responses to AZD1222 COVID-19 vaccine. TCRdb's table, derived via immunoSEQ multiplex PCR, lists solely in-frame clones and lacks some. The table has approximately 120,000 clones, 88% seen once. CDR3 length equals 12 residues. The V and J ends lost 5 bases and 4 bases respectively, with 6 bases between them. The V gene's germline CDR1 is MDHEN and CDR2 SYDVKM. The sample in question was peripheral blood, obtained 28 days after the second AZD1222 dose. The rearrangement joins TRBV28 to TRBJ2-1; D gene unclear. The receptor's source is an adult who received the AZD1222 COVID-19 vaccine. CDR3 sequence reads: CASSQRYNEQFF. Here the CDR3 DNA reads TGTGCCAGCAGTCAAAGGTACAATGAGCAGTTCTTC.